This is a list of T cell receptor beta chains from one sample in a study of shared clonotypes between healthy human individuals. The repertoire was sequenced with immunoSEQ multiplex PCR; TCRdb's copy has only in-frame clones and lacks some. Of around 600,000 clones in the sample, approximately 95% are singletons; the top ten hold around 0.12%. The sequenced sample was naive CD8+ T cells sorted from blood. Receptors were obtained from a woman aged 30 to 39 in good health. Each CDR3 is given with its conserved first and last residue. D genes are given only for firm matches. Only some rows state a clone size, as once, few, many or a class for expanded clones.

NA | TRBJ2-7 | TRBD2 | TRBV5-6 | CASSATSGRYEQYF | TGTGCCAGCAGCGCTACTAGCGGGAGATACGAGCAGTACTTC
NA | TRBJ1-1 | NA | TRBV19 | CASSILPGLNTEAFF | TGTGCCAGTAGTATCCTCCCAGGGCTGAACACTGAAGCTTTCTTT
NA | TRBJ1-1 | TRBD1 | TRBV5-1 | CASSQQGPNTEAFF | TGCGCCAGCAGCCAACAGGGGCCGAACACTGAAGCTTTCTTT
once | TRBJ2-2 | NA | TRBV4-1 | CASSQGAGGAGELFF | TGCGCCAGCAGCCAAGGGGCTGGTGGAGCCGGGGAGCTGTTTTTT
NA | TRBJ2-1 | TRBD2 | TRBV27 | CASSPPTGGAYNEQFF | TGTGCCAGCAGTCCCCCTACGGGAGGTGCTTACAATGAGCAGTTCTTC
NA | TRBJ1-1 | NA | TRBV11-1 | CASSLGRGNTEAFF | TGTGCCAGCAGCTTAGGAAGGGGTAACACTGAAGCTTTCTTT
NA | TRBJ1-1 | TRBD1 | TRBV19 | CASSSGAGGARAEAFF | TGTGCCAGTAGTTCCGGCGCAGGGGGGGCACGGGCTGAAGCTTTCTTT
NA | TRBJ1-1 | NA | TRBV15 | CATSRDWQGSNTEAFF | TGTGCCACCAGCAGAGATTGGCAGGGTAGTAACACTGAAGCTTTCTTT
NA | TRBJ2-5 | TRBD2 | TRBV15 | CATSPGLAEQETQYF | TGTGCCACCAGCCCGGGACTAGCAGAGCAAGAGACCCAGTACTTC
NA | TRBJ2-7 | TRBD2 | TRBV23-1 | CASSRGTSKPYEQYF | TGCGCCAGCAGTCGCGGGACTAGCAAACCCTACGAGCAGTACTTC
once | TRBJ2-7 | TRBD2 | TRBV27 | CASSPPGLVYEQYF | TGTGCCAGCAGCCCACCGGGACTAGTCTACGAGCAGTACTTC
NA | TRBJ2-2 | NA | TRBV11-2 | CASSLVGELFF | TGTGCCAGCAGCTTGGTCGGGGAGCTGTTTTTT
once | TRBJ1-5 | NA | TRBV2 | CASSLAGGLQPQHF | TGTGCCAGCAGTCTTGCGGGGGGTTTGCAGCCCCAGCATTTT
NA | TRBJ2-7 | NA | TRBV2 | CASSEQMVPSEQYF | TGTGCCAGCAGTGAACAGATGGTTCCCTCCGAGCAGTACTTC
NA | TRBJ1-2 | TRBD1 | TRBV7-9 | CASSFGVTGGNYGYTF | TGTGCCAGCAGCTTTGGTGTTACAGGGGGTAACTATGGCTACACCTTC
NA | TRBJ2-1 | NA | TRBV5-6 | CASSRGSGEQFF | TGTGCCAGCAGCCGAGGGTCGGGTGAGCAGTTCTTC
once | TRBJ1-5 | NA | TRBV28 | CASSFHKGNQPQHF | TGTGCCAGCAGTTTCCATAAGGGAAATCAGCCCCAGCATTTT
once | TRBJ2-7 | NA | TRBV5-1 | CASSQTLGDDIAYEQYF | TGCGCCAGCAGCCAAACCTTGGGGGATGACATAGCCTACGAGCAGTACTTC
once | TRBJ2-1 | TRBD2 | TRBV9 | CASSARAGGRIGTSGRLNEQFF | TGTGCCAGCAGCGCCCGTGCCGGGGGGCGTATTGGGACTAGCGGGAGGCTCAATGAGCAGTTCTTC
NA | TRBJ2-7 | TRBD2 | TRBV5-6 | CASSYGGEQYF | TGTGCCAGCAGCTACGGGGGGGAGCAGTACTTC
NA | TRBJ2-2 | TRBD2 | TRBV7-2 | CASSRGSGRVGELFF | TGTGCCAGCAGCCGGGGGAGCGGGAGAGTGGGGGAGCTGTTTTTT
once | TRBJ2-7 | NA | TRBV2 | CASPNPSDPYEQYF | TGTGCCAGTCCAAACCCTAGCGACCCCTACGAGCAGTACTTC
NA | TRBJ2-1 | TRBD2 | TRBV5-6 | CASSWSASGSWGEQFF | TGTGCCAGCAGCTGGAGTGCTAGCGGGAGTTGGGGTGAGCAGTTCTTC
once | TRBJ2-3 | NA | TRBV28 | CASSLWTGPKADTQYF | TGTGCCAGCAGTTTGTGGACCGGGCCCAAAGCGGATACGCAGTATTTT
NA | TRBJ1-1 | NA | TRBV6-5 | CASSYVGVGTEAFF | TGTGCCAGCAGTTACGTGGGGGTGGGCACTGAAGCTTTCTTT
NA | TRBJ2-1 | NA | TRBV7-9 | CASSLSSGYEQFF | TGTGCCAGCAGCTTAAGTAGCGGTTATGAGCAGTTCTTC
NA | TRBJ2-1 | TRBD1 | TRBV29-1 | CSVFDRDRYNEQFF | TGCAGCGTCTTCGACAGGGACCGGTACAATGAGCAGTTCTTC
NA | TRBJ1-5 | NA | TRBV4-1 | CASSQVSGEGQPQHF | TGCGCCAGCAGCCAAGTCTCAGGAGAGGGTCAGCCCCAGCATTTT
NA | TRBJ1-2 | TRBD1 | TRBV11-3 | CASSHRGGYGYTF | TGTGCCAGCAGCCACAGGGGAGGTTATGGCTACACCTTC
NA | TRBJ2-2 | NA | TRBV11-2 | CASRPWNTGELFF | TGTGCCAGCAGGCCATGGAACACCGGGGAGCTGTTTTTT
NA | TRBJ1-5 | NA | TRBV27 | CAGGGRNYQPQHF | TGTGCCGGGGGGGGTAGGAACTATCAGCCCCAGCATTTT
NA | TRBJ2-7 | TRBD2 | TRBV5-1 | CASSISGAPYEQYF | TGCGCCAGCAGCATTAGCGGGGCCCCCTACGAGCAGTACTTC
NA | TRBJ2-7 | TRBD1 | TRBV19 | CASSAGGQGYEQYF | TGTGCCAGTAGTGCAGGGGGACAGGGTTACGAGCAGTACTTC
NA | TRBJ2-2 | TRBD2 | TRBV4-1 | CASSQIRIRTSGTGELFF | TGCGCCAGCAGCCAGATCAGAATCAGGACTAGCGGTACCGGGGAGCTGTTTTTT
few | TRBJ1-5 | NA | TRBV19 | CASTHSGVGQPQHF | TGTGCCAGTACCCATAGTGGGGTGGGCCAGCCCCAGCATTTT
NA | TRBJ2-2 | TRBD1 | TRBV18 | CASSPPEGDRDTGELFF | TGTGCCAGCTCACCACCGGAAGGGGACAGGGACACCGGGGAGCTGTTTTTT
NA | TRBJ1-2 | NA | TRBV7-9 | CASSLDSYGYTF | TGTGCCAGCAGCCTCGACAGCTATGGCTACACCTTC
NA | TRBJ1-5 | TRBD1 | TRBV2 | CASTEGASNQPQHF | TGTGCCAGCACCGAGGGGGCGAGCAATCAGCCCCAGCATTTT